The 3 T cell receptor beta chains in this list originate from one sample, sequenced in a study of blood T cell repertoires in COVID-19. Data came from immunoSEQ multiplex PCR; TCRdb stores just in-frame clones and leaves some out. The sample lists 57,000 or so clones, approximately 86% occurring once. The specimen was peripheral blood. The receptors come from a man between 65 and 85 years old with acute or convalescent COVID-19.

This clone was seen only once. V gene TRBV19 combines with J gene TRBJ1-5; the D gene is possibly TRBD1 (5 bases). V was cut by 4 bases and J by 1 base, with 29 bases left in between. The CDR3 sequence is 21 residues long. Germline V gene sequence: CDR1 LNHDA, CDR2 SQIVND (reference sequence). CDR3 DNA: TGTGCCAGTAGTAAAGCAGCCAGACAGTTTGGGAATGAAGAGAGCAATCAGCCCCAGCATTTT. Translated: CASSKAARQFGNEESNQPQHF.

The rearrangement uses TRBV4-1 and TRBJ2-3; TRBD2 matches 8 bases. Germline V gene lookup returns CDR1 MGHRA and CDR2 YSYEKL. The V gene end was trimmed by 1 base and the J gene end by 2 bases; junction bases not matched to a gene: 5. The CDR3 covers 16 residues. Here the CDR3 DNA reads TGCGCCAGCAGCCAAGTAGGACTAGCTAACACAGATACGCAGTATTTT. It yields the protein CASSQVGLANTDTQYF.

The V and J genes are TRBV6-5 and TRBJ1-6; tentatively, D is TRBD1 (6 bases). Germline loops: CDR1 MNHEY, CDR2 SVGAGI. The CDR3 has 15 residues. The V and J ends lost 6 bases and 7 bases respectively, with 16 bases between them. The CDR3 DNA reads TGTGCCAGCAGCATAACGGGACAAATGAATTCACCCCTCCACTTT. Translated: CASSITGQMNSPLHF.